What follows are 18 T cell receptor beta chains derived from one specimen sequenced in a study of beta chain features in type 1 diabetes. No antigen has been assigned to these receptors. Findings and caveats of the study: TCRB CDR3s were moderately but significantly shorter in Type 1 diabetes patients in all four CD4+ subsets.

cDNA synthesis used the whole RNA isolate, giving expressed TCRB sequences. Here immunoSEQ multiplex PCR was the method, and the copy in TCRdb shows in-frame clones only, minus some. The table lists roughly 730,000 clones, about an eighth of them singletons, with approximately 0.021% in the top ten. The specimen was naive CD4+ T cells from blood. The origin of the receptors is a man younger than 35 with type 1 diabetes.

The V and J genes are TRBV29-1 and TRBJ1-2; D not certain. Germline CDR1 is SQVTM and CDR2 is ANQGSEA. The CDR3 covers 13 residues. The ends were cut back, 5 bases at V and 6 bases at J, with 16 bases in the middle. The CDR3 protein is CSVSGWGGDGYTF. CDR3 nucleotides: TGCAGCGTTTCGGGATGGGGAGGCGATGGCTACACCTTC.

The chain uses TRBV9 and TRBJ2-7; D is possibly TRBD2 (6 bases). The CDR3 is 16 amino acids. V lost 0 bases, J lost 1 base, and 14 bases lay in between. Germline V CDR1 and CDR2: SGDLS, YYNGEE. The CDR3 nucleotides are TGTGCCAGCAGCGTAGCTCCGGGGGTCAATTCCTACGAGCAGTACTTC. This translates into CASSVAPGVNSYEQYF.

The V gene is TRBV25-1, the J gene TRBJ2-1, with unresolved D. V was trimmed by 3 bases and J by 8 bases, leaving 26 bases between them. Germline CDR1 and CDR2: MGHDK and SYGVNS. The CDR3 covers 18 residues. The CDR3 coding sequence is TGTGCCAGCAGTGAGTGGGCTAGGGCAGGACCCATTCCGGATGAGCAGTTCTTC. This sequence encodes CASSEWARAGPIPDEQFF.

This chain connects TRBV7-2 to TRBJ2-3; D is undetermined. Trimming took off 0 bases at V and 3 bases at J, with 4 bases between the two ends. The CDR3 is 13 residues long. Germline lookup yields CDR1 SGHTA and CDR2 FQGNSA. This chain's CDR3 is CASSLAVTDTQYF. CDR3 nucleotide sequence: TGTGCCAGCAGCTTAGCAGTAACAGATACGCAGTATTTT.

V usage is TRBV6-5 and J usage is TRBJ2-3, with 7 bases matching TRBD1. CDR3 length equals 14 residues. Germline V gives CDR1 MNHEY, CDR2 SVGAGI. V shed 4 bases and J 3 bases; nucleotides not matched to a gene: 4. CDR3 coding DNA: TGTGCCAGCAGTTTACAGGGGTGGACAGATACGCAGTATTTT. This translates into CASSLQGWTDTQYF.

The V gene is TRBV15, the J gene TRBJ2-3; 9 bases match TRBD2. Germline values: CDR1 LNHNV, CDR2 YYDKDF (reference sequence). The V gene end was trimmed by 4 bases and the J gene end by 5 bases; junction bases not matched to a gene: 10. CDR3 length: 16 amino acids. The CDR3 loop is CATSTFLAGEIDTQYF. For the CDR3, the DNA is TGTGCCACCAGCACTTTCTTAGCGGGGGAGATAGATACGCAGTATTTT. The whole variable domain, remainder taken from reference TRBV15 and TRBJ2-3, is DAMVIQNPRYQVTQFGKPVTLSCSQTLNHNVMYWYQQKSSQAPKLLFHYYDKDFNNEADTPDNFQSRRPNTSFCFLDIRSPGLGDTAMYLCATSTFLAGEIDTQYFGPGTRLTVL.

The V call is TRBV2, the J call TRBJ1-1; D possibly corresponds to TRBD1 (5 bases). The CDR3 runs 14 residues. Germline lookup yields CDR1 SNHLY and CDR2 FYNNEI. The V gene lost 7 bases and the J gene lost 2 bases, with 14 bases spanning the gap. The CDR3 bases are TGTGCCAGCACGGACACCCTGGTAAACACTGAAGCTTTCTTT. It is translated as CASTDTLVNTEAFF.

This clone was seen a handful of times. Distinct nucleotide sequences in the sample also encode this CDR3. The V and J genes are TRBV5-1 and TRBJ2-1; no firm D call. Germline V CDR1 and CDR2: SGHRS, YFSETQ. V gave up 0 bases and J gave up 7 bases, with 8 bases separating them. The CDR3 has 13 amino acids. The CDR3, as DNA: TGCGCCAGCAGCTTGGCCGGGCCTAATGAGCAGTTCTTC. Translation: CASSLAGPNEQFF. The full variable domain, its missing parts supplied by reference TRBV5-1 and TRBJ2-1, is KAGVTQTPRYLIKTRGQQVTLSCSPISGHRSVSWYQQTPGQGLQFLFEYFSETQRNKGNFPGRFSGRQFSNSRSEMNVSTLELGDSALYLCASSLAGPNEQFFGPGTRLTVL.

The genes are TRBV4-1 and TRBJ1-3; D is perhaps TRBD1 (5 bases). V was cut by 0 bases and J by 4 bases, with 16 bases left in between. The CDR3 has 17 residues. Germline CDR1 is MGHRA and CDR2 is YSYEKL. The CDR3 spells CASSQDRPGFVGNTIYF. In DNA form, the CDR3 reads TGCGCCAGCAGCCAAGATCGTCCAGGGTTCGTGGGAAACACCATATATTTT.

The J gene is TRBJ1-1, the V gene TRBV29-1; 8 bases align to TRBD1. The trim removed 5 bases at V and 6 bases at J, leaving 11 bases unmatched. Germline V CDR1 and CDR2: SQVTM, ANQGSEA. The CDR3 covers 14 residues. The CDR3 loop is CSVPWTGFTSEAFF. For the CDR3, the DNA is TGCAGCGTTCCCTGGACAGGGTTTACGTCTGAAGCTTTCTTT.

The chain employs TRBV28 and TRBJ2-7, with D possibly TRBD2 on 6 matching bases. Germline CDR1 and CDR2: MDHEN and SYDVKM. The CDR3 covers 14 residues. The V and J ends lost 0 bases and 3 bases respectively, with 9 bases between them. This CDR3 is CASSLWPRDYEQYF. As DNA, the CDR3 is TGTGCCAGCAGTTTATGGCCGCGGGACTACGAGCAGTACTTC.

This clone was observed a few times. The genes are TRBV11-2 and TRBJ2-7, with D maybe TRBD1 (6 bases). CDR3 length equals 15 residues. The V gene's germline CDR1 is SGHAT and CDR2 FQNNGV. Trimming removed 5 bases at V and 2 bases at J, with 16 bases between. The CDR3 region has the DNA TGTGCCAGCAGCCTCCGGGACACACGGACCTACGAGCAGTACTTC. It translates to CASSLRDTRTYEQYF.

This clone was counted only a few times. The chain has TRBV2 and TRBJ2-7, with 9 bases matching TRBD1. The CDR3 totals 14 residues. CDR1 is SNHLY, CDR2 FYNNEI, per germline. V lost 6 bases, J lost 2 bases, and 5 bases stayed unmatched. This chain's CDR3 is CASRLDRGPYEQYF. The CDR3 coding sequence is TGTGCCAGCAGGTTGGACAGGGGACCCTACGAGCAGTACTTC.

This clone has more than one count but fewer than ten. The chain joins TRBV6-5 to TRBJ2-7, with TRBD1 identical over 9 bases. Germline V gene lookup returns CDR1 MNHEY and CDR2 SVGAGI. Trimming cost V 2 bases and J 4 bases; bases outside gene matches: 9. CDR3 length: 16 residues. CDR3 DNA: TGTGCCAGCAGTTACGAAGACCCGGGACAGGGTTACGAGCAGTACTTC. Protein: CASSYEDPGQGYEQYF.

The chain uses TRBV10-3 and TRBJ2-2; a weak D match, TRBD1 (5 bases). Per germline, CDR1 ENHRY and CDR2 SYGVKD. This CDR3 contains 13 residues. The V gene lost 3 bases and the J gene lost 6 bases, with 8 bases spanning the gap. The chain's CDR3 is CAISDQGPGELFF. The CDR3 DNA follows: TGTGCCATCAGTGATCAGGGTCCCGGGGAGCTGTTTTTT.

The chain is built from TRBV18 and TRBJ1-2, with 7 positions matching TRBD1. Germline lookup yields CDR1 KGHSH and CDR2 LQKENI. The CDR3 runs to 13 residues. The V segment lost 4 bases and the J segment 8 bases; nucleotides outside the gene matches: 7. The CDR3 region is CASSRQGTVGYTF. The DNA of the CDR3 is TGTGCCAGCTCACGACAGGGCACTGTGGGCTACACCTTC.

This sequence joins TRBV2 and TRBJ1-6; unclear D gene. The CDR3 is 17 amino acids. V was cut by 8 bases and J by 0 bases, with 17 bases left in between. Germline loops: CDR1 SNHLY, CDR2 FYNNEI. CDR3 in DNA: TGTGCCAGCCTGACACGGCAGATCAGCTCCTATAATTCACCCCTCCACTTT. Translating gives CASLTRQISSYNSPLHF.

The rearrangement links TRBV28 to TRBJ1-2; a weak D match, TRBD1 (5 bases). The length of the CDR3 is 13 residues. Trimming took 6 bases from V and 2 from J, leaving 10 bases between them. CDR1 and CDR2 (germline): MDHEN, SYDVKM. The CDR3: CASRDSSNYGYTF. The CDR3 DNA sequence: TGTGCCAGCAGAGACAGTTCCAACTATGGCTACACCTTC.